This TCR beta chain was recovered during a study of cytomegalovirus exposure and HLA in healthy donors. The donors gave bone marrow, and they were healthy. The CDR3 extends over 17 amino acids. Germline CDR1 is KGHSH and CDR2 is LQKENI. The junction had 7 bases not matched to a gene; V was cut back by 2 bases and J by 1 base. Use of 60 Vbeta and 13 Jbeta primers characterized the PCR. Sequenced by immunoSEQ multiplex PCR; TCRdb stores in-frame clones only, minus some. The sample consists of 100,000 or so clones, roughly 75% of them appearing once. The clonotype originates from a male donor in good health and CMV-seropositive. Sequences were obtained from PBMCs. The V and J genes are TRBV18 and TRBJ2-7; TRBD1 matches 11 bases. CDR3: CASSPFRTGGVSYEQYF. CDR3 DNA: TGTGCCAGCTCACCATTTCGGACAGGGGGCGTTTCCTACGAGCAGTACTTC.